This T cell receptor beta chain was documented in a study of T cell responses to AZD1222 COVID-19 vaccine. Study details: Investigators merged groups given second doses at roughly 4 or roughly 12 weeks. Study results and limitations: Samples come after the peak T cell response, not at day 14. Spike-specific TCR breadth and depth were elevated following two AZD1222 doses. Clonal diversity was possibly underestimated; the donors were predominantly white British and more often female.

Germline V gene data show CDR1 as SNHLY and CDR2 as FYNNEI. This CDR3 is 16 amino acids long. V gave up 8 bases and J gave up 5 bases; unmatched junction bases: 12. Measured with immunoSEQ multiplex PCR; TCRdb has only the in-frame clones, and not every one. The sample shows tens of thousands of clones, 85% to 90% of them seen only once. A note on this clone: The antigen is unknown.

The source was peripheral blood, collected on day 0 of AZD1222 vaccination. The receptor was isolated from an adult in good health. V usage is TRBV2 and J usage is TRBJ1-4; 9 bases are a match to TRBD1. CDR3: CASVANSGTGNEKLFF. The CDR3 region has the DNA TGTGCCAGCGTGGCTAACTCCGGGACAGGGAATGAAAAACTGTTTTTT. Supplemented by reference TRBV2 and TRBJ1-4, the full variable domain reads EPEVTQTPSHQVTQMGQEVILRCVPISNHLYFYWYRQILGQKVEFLVSFYNNEISEKSEIFDDQFSVERPDGSNFTLKIRSTKLEDSAMYFCASVANSGTGNEKLFFGSGTQLSVL.